These T cell receptor beta chains were read from a single sample in a study of T cell responses to AZD1222 COVID-19 vaccine. Measured with immunoSEQ multiplex PCR; TCRdb has only the in-frame clones, and not every one. The table includes 130,000 to 150,000 clones, around nine tenths detected once. Here the sequenced sample was peripheral blood, taken 28 days after the second AZD1222 dose. The receptors come from an adult who received the AZD1222 COVID-19 vaccine. Each CDR3 is given with its conserved first and last residue. Each record gives: D gene, J gene, V gene, CDR3 protein, CDR3 DNA. The D gene is left open where the match is weak.

d_gene: NA
j_gene: TRBJ2-1
v_gene: TRBV4-2
CDR3aa: CASSQGMPGTQLPYNEQFF
CDR3nt: TGTGCCAGCAGCCAAGGTATGCCCGGGACCCAACTACCTTACAATGAGCAGTTCTTC

d_gene: TRBD2
j_gene: TRBJ2-7
v_gene: TRBV6-1
CDR3aa: CASSDAVASGRHEQYF
CDR3nt: TGTGCCAGCAGTGACGCGGTTGCTAGCGGGAGGCATGAGCAGTACTTC

d_gene: NA
j_gene: TRBJ1-1
v_gene: TRBV30
CDR3aa: CAWSVSWGRRTEAFF
CDR3nt: TGTGCCTGGAGTGTTAGTTGGGGTCGAAGGACTGAAGCTTTCTTT

d_gene: NA
j_gene: TRBJ1-1
v_gene: TRBV4-1
CDR3aa: CASSRPLRGNTEAFF
CDR3nt: TGCGCCAGCAGCCGCCCTCTAAGGGGAAACACTGAAGCTTTCTTT

d_gene: TRBD1
j_gene: TRBJ1-2
v_gene: TRBV28
CDR3aa: CASSLDRALGYTF
CDR3nt: TGTGCCAGCAGCCTGGACAGGGCGTTGGGCTACACCTTC

d_gene: TRBD1
j_gene: TRBJ1-4
v_gene: TRBV2
CDR3aa: CASFRDRQNEKLFF
CDR3nt: TGTGCCAGTTTCCGGGACAGACAAAATGAAAAACTGTTTTTT

d_gene: NA
j_gene: TRBJ2-4
v_gene: TRBV6-2/TRBV6-3
CDR3aa: CASSYFPDSPLAKNIQYF
CDR3nt: TGTGCCAGCAGTTATTTCCCAGACAGTCCCCTAGCCAAAAACATTCAGTACTTC

d_gene: NA
j_gene: TRBJ1-5
v_gene: TRBV2
CDR3aa: CASSAGSAQPQHF
CDR3nt: TGTGCCAGCAGTGCCGGTTCCGCTCAGCCCCAGCATTTT

d_gene: NA
j_gene: TRBJ1-5
v_gene: TRBV6-2/TRBV6-3
CDR3aa: CASSQRNQPQHF
CDR3nt: TGTGCCAGCAGTCAAAGGAACCAGCCCCAGCATTTT

d_gene: TRBD1
j_gene: TRBJ1-4
v_gene: TRBV19
CDR3aa: CASGKGQLNEKLFF
CDR3nt: TGTGCCAGTGGAAAGGGACAGCTTAATGAAAAACTGTTTTTT

d_gene: NA
j_gene: TRBJ1-1
v_gene: TRBV6-5
CDR3aa: CASSYLPAQEEAFF
CDR3nt: TGTGCCAGCAGTTACCTACCCGCCCAGGAGGAAGCTTTCTTT

d_gene: NA
j_gene: TRBJ1-5
v_gene: TRBV10-3
CDR3aa: CAINPTGTGQPQHF
CDR3nt: TGTGCCATCAACCCCACAGGGACGGGTCAGCCCCAGCATTTT

d_gene: NA
j_gene: TRBJ2-3
v_gene: TRBV15
CDR3aa: CATSRDRGGGTDTQYF
CDR3nt: TGTGCCACCAGCAGAGATCGAGGAGGAGGCACAGATACGCAGTATTTT

d_gene: TRBD2
j_gene: TRBJ2-1
v_gene: TRBV27
CDR3aa: CASRGGEDEQFF
CDR3nt: TGTGCCAGCAGGGGGGGGGAGGATGAGCAGTTCTTC

d_gene: NA
j_gene: TRBJ1-4
v_gene: TRBV2
CDR3aa: CASSAFDGGLSEKLFF
CDR3nt: TGTGCCAGCAGTGCCTTCGACGGGGGCTTGAGTGAAAAACTGTTTTTT

d_gene: NA
j_gene: TRBJ1-2
v_gene: TRBV11-2
CDR3aa: CASSFGRRQGYTF
CDR3nt: TGTGCCAGCAGCTTTGGACGGCGACAAGGCTACACCTTC